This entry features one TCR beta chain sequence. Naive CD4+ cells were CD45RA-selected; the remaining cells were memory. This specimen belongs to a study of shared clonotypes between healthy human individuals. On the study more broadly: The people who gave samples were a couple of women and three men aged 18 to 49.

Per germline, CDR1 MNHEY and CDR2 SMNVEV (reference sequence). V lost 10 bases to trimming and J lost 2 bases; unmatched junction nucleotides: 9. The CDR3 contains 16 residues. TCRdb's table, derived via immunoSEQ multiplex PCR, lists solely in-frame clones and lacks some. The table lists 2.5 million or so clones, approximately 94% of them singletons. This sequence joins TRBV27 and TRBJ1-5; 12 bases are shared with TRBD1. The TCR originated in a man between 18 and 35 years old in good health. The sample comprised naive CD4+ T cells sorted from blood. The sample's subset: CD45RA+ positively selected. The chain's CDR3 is CATRQGTGGGNQPQHF. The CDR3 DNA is TGTGCCACCAGACAAGGGACAGGGGGCGGCAATCAGCCCCAGCATTTT.